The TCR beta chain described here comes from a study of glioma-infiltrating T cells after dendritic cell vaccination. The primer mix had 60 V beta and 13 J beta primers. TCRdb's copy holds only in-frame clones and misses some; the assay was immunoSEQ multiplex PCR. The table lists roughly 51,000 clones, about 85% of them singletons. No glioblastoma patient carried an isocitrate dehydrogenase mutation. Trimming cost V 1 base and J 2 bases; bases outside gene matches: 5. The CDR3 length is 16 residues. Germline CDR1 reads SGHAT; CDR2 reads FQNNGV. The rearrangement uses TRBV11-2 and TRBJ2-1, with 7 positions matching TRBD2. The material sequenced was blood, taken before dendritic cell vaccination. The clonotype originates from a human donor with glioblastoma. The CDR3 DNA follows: TGTGCCAGCAGCTTAGGCGGGGGTGCTACCTACAATGAGCAGTTCTTC. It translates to CASSLGGGATYNEQFF. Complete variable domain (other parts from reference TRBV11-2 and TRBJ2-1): EAGVAQSPRYKIIEKRQSVAFWCNPISGHATLYWYQQILGQGPKLLIQFQNNGVVDDSQLPKDRFSAERLKGVDSTLKIQPAKLEDSAVYLCASSLGGGATYNEQFFGPGTRLTVL.